The 13 T cell receptor beta chains below come from one sample, sequenced in a study of blood T cells in healthy people across ages. The second PCR ran about 6 to 12 cycles with a sample-barcoded 5' primer and J-beta primers. MiXCR was run by TCRdb on the 5' RACE reads, yielding one entry per CDR3 protein. The sample has approximately 900,000 distinct CDR3 sequences; almost 30% are singletons. The data were also submitted as part of a second study, on T cells of mothers and their children.

Sequencing input: blood. All receptors derive from a woman aged 40 to 50 in good health.

The genes are TRBV4-1 and TRBJ2-3; 9 bases align to TRBD2. From germline, CDR1 is MGHRA and CDR2 YSYEKL. The CDR3 runs 17 residues. The junction had 7 bases not matched to a gene; V was cut back by 1 base and J by 2 bases. CDR3 bases: TGCGCCAGCAGCCAAGGGCGGGGGGGGAAAAACACAGATACGCAGTATTTT. Its translation: CASSQGRGGKNTDTQYF.

This clonotype was counted a few times. The chain joins TRBV6-2 or TRBV6-3 to TRBJ1-5; maybe TRBD1 (6 bases). Germline-derived CDR1 and CDR2 are MNHEY and SVGEGT. The CDR3 covers 14 residues. The germline V and J ends were trimmed by 0 bases and 4 bases, with 7 bases remaining between them. CDR3 DNA sequence: TGTGCCAGCAGTTACTCGAGGGGGAATCAGCCCCAGCATTTT. This translates into CASSYSRGNQPQHF.

The sample holds many counts of this clonotype. The rearrangement uses TRBV4-3 and TRBJ2-4; 7 bases match TRBD1. Germline loops: CDR1 LGHNA, CDR2 YSLEER. V was clipped by 4 bases and J by 6 bases; unmatched bases: 15. CDR3 size: 17 residues. CDR3 sequence (DNA): TGCGCCAGCAGCCCGCAGGTACCCGGGACAGCCGTAAACATTCAGTACTTC. It translates to CASSPQVPGTAVNIQYF.

The chain uses TRBV20-1 and TRBJ2-3, with 9 bases lining up with TRBD2. The J segment lost 2 bases and the V segment lost 5 bases, leaving 8 bases of the junction unmatched. Germline CDR1 is DFQATT and CDR2 is SNEGSKA (reference sequence). This CDR3 contains 15 residues. The CDR3 nucleotides read TGCAGTGCTTACGAACTAGCGGGCCTCACAGATACGCAGTATTTT. Protein sequence: CSAYELAGLTDTQYF.

This clonotype has only a few counts. The chain links TRBV6-5 to TRBJ1-5; D is unresolved. The CDR3 is 14 residues long. The germline CDR1 and CDR2 sequences are MNHEY and SVGAGI. V dropped 0 bases and J dropped 2 bases, with 5 bases sitting between them. Here the CDR3 DNA reads TGTGCCAGCAGTTACTCGAGTGGCAATCAGCCCCAGCATTTT. Its protein product is CASSYSSGNQPQHF.

In this sample, this clonotype turned up a few times. The chain couples TRBV7-2 to TRBJ2-7; D assignment may be TRBD1 or TRBD2 (7 bases each). This CDR3 comprises 17 residues. Germline-derived CDR1 and CDR2 are SGHTA and FQGNSA. Trimming took 1 base from V and 3 from J, leaving 19 bases between them. CDR3 nucleotides: TGTGCCAGCAGCTTAGAAAGGGGGGGACAGATGATCTACGAGCAGTACTTC. Translation: CASSLERGGQMIYEQYF. Based on the CDR3 plus reference TRBV7-2 and TRBJ2-7, the full variable domain is GAGVSQSPSNKVTEKGKDVELRCDPISGHTALYWYRQSLGQGLEFLIYFQGNSAPDKSGLPSDRFSAERTGGSVSTLTIQRTQQEDSAVYLCASSLERGGQMIYEQYFGPGTRLTVT.

This clonotype was observed many times. The rearrangement joins TRBV12-3 or TRBV12-4 to TRBJ2-7; perhaps TRBD1 as D (6 bases). Trimming left V 7 bases short and J 3 bases short, with 13 bases between. CDR3 length equals 13 residues. CDR3 amino acids: CASKPGHSYEQYF. The CDR3 DNA reads TGTGCCAGCAAACCGGGACACAGCTACGAGCAGTACTTC.

This clonotype was recorded a few times. The V and J genes are TRBV29-1 and TRBJ2-3; 9 bases agree with TRBD1. The CDR3 is 13 amino acids. Germline CDR1 reads SQVTM; CDR2 reads ANQGSEA. The CDR3 coding sequence is TGCAGTGGGACAGGGAAAGGCACAGATACGCAGTATTTT. Translating it yields CSGTGKGTDTQYF.

This clonotype turned up a few times. This chain joins TRBV6-5 and TRBJ1-5; 7 positions match TRBD1. The V segment lost 2 bases and the J segment 6 bases; nucleotides outside the gene matches: 7. Per germline, CDR1 MNHEY and CDR2 SVGAGI. This CDR3 is built from 15 residues. CDR3 region: CASSYDNSGGQPQHF. CDR3 DNA sequence: TGTGCCAGCAGTTACGACAATTCAGGGGGTCAGCCCCAGCATTTT.

CDR3 amino acids: CASSQFRALNTVCQETQYF. DNA for the CDR3: TGTGCCAGCAGCCAATTCCGGGCCCTAAATACAGTTTGCCAAGAGACCCAGTACTTC. The rearrangement joins TRBV3-1 to TRBJ2-4, with D hard to call. The J call is in doubt because the DNA end fits TRBJ2-5 better. Germline V CDR1 and CDR2: LGHDT, YNNKEL (reference sequence). The CDR3 loop spans 19 amino acids.

This clonotype was recorded many times. J is TRBJ2-7 and V is TRBV19; tentative D call: TRBD1 (6 bases). The CDR3 is made up of 18 amino acids. V gave up 3 bases and J gave up 0 bases, with 21 bases separating them. Per the germline V gene, CDR1 is LNHDA and CDR2 is SQIVND (reference sequence). The CDR3 reads CASSISPGHNLLSYEQYF. The CDR3 region has the DNA TGTGCCAGTAGTATTTCTCCGGGACACAACCTTCTCTCCTACGAGCAGTACTTC.

On this clonotype: A much bigger clone sits one base away, suggesting this may be a read error. The chain employs TRBV4-1 and TRBJ2-3, with D possibly matching TRBD2 (5 bases). Germline loops: CDR1 MGHRA, CDR2 YSYEKL. This CDR3 region has 19 residues. This CDR3 reads CASSHSQRPTLSSTDTQCF. CDR3 DNA sequence: TGCGCCAGCAGCCACAGCCAGCGTCCAACTCTTTCTAGCACAGATACGCAGTGTTTT.

The table lists this clonotype with a few counts. A read error may explain this, as a much larger clone is one base away. V usage is TRBV14 and J usage is TRBJ1-1; D gene ambiguous. Trimming left V 2 bases short and J 3 bases short, with 13 bases between. Germline V gene lookup returns CDR1 SGHDN and CDR2 FVKESK. This CDR3 comprises 15 residues. CDR3 in amino acids: CASSQLLGVHTEAFF. CDR3 nucleotides: TGTGCCAGCAGCCAATTGCTAGGCGTCCACACTGAAGCTTTCTTT.